This paragraph covers one T cell receptor (delta chain) sequence. TCRdb shows a much larger clone's protein in place of this DNA's translation, and the two differ at residue 15, likely through a read error; the protein shown is translated from the DNA. This sample stems from a study of gamma-delta chains in newborns, infants, children. TCRdb fed the reads into CATT to redo clone calling. This table has hundreds of delta-chain clones, approximately 0.93% appearing once. Losses at the gene ends were 3 bases for V and 4 bases for J; bases not matched to a gene: 20. CDR1 and CDR2 (germline): TSWWSYY, QGS. The CDR3 is 20 amino acids.

Specimen: blood. The origin of this receptor is a child in good health. This chain links TRDV1 with TRDJ1; TRDD3 agrees at 10 bases. CDR3 sequence: CALGDTIFHWGILGDDKLIF. As DNA, the CDR3 is TGTGCTCTTGGGGACACAATTTTCCATTGGGGGATACTCGGGGACGATAAACTCATCTTT.